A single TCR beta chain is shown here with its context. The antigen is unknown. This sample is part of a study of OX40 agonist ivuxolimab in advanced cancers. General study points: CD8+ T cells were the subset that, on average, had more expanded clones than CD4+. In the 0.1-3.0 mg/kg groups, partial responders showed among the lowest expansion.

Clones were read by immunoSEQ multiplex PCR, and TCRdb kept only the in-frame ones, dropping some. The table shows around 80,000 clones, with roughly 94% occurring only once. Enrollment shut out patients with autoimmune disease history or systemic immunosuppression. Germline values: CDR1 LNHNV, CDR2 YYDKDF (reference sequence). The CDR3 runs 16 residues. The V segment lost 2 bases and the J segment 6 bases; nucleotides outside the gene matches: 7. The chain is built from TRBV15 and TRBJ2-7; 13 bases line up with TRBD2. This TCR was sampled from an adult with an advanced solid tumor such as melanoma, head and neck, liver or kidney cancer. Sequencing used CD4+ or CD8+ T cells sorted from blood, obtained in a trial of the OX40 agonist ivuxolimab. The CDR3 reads CATSRTRTSGSSEQYF. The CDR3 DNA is TGTGCCACCAGCAGAACCCGGACTAGCGGGAGCTCCGAGCAGTACTTC.